This T cell receptor (beta chain) was captured by sequencing in a study of spatial heterogeneity in lung cancer. General study findings and limits: Detection of ubiquitous tumor TCRs in blood was higher at resection than follow-up.

This clonotype was observed a handful of times. No antigen is known for it. Documented time point: sample taken at primary tumor resection. Unsorted samples of tumor, nontumor lung or frozen PBMC had their whole RNA sequenced. Per germline, CDR1 MNHNY and CDR2 SVGAGI (reference sequence). This CDR3 contains 13 residues. Trimming pared 8 bases from V and 5 bases from J, leaving 15 bases between. TCR cDNA molecules were tagged individually, and each one carried a unique molecular identifier. TCRdb re-called the 5' RACE reads with MiXCR, one entry per CDR3 protein. This sample has more than 15,000 distinct CDR3 sequences, with around a fifth found just once.

This TCR came from a female donor with early-stage non-small cell lung cancer. This chain connects TRBV6-6 to TRBJ1-1; D unresolved. Source: PBMCs, taken at surgery. This chain's CDR3 is CASQDLRSTEAFF. CDR3 nucleotides: TGTGCCAGCCAAGACCTCCGAAGTACTGAAGCTTTCTTT.